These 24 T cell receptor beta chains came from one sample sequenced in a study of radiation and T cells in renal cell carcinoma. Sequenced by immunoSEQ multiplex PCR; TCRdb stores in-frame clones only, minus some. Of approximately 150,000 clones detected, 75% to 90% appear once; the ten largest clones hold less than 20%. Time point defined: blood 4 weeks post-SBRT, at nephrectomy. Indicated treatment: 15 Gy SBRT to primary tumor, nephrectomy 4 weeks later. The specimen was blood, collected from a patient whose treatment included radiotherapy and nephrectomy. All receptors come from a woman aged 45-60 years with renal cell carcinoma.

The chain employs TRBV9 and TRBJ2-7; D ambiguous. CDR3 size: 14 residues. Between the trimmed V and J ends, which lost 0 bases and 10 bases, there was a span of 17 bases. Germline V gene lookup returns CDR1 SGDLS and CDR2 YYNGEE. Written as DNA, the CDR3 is TGTGCCAGCAGCGTAGCCCCCAGGTTTTTGGGACAGTACTTC. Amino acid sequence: CASSVAPRFLGQYF.

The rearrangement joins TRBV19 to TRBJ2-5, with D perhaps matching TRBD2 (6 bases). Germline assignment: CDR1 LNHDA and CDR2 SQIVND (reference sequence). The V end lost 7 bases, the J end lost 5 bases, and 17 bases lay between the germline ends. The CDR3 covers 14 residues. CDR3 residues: CASTPGSGRETQYF. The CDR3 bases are TGTGCCAGTACCCCTGGGTCAGGGAGGGAGACCCAGTACTTC.

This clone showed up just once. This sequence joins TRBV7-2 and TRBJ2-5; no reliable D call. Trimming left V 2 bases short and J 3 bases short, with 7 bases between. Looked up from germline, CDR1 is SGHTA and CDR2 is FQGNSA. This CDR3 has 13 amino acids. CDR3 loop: CASSLFQEETQYF. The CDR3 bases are TGTGCCAGCAGCTTATTTCAGGAAGAGACCCAGTACTTC.

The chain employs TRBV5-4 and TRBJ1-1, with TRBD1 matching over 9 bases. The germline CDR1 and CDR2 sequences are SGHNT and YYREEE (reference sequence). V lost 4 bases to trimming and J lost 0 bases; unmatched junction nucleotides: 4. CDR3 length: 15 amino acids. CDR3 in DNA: TGTGCCAGCAGCAAAGGACAGGGGCTGAACACTGAAGCTTTCTTT. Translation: CASSKGQGLNTEAFF.

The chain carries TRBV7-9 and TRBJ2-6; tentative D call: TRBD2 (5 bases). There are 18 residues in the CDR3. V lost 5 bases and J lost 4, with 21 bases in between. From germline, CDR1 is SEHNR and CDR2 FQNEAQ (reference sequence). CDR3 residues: CASSPSFRGFAGANVLTF. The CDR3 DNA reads TGTGCCAGCAGCCCTAGTTTCAGAGGGTTTGCGGGGGCCAACGTCCTGACTTTC. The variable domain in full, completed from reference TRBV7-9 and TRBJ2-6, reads DTGVSQNPRHKITKRGQNVTFRCDPISEHNRLYWYRQTLGQGPEFLTYFQNEAQLEKSRLLSDRFSAERPKGSFSTLEIQRTEQGDSAMYLCASSPSFRGFAGANVLTFGAGSRLTVL.

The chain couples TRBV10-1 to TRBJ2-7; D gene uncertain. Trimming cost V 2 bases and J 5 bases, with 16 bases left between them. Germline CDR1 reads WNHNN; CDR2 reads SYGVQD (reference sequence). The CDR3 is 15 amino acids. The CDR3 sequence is CASSETLTGVHEQYF. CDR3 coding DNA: TGCGCCAGCAGTGAGACTCTAACGGGTGTCCACGAGCAGTACTTC.

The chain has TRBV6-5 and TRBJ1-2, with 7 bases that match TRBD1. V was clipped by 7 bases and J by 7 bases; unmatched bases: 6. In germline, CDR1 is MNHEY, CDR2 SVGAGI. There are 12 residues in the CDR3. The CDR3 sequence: CASIEGAGGYTF. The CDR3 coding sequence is TGTGCCAGCATTGAGGGGGCCGGTGGCTACACCTTC.

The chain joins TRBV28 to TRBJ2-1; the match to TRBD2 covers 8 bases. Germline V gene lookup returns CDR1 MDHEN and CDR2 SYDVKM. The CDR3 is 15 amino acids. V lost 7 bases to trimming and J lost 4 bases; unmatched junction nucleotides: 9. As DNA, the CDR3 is TGTGCCAGCACCCCGGGGCTAGCGGGTTACAATGAGCAGTTCTTC. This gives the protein CASTPGLAGYNEQFF.

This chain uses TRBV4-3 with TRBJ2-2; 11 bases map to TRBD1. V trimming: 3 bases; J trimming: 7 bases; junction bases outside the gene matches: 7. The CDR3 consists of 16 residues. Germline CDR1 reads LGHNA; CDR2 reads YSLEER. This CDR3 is CASSQGQGVGSGELFF. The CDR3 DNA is TGCGCCAGCAGCCAGGGACAGGGGGTCGGGAGCGGGGAGCTGTTTTTT.

CDR3 residues: CASSRVRLEEETQYF. The CDR3 DNA sequence: TGCGCCAGCAGCCGGGTCCGGCTGGAGGAAGAGACCCAGTACTTC. The rearrangement uses TRBV4-1 and TRBJ2-5, with a weak D call TRBD2 (5 bases). Trimming removed 4 bases from V and 3 bases from J, with 15 bases in between. The CDR3 runs to 15 residues. Germline CDR1 is MGHRA and CDR2 is YSYEKL.

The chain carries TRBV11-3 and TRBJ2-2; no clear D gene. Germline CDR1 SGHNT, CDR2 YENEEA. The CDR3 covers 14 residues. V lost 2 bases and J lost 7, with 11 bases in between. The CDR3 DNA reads TGTGCCAGCAGCTTAAGCTCAGGCGGCGGGGAGCTGTTTTTT. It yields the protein CASSLSSGGGELFF.

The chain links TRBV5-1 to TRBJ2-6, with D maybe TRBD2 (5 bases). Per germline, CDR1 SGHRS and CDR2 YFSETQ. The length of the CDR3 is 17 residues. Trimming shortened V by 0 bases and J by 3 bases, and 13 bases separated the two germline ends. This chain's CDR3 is CASSLGPRGFGANVLTF. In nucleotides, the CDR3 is TGCGCCAGCAGCTTGGGCCCTCGGGGTTTTGGGGCCAACGTCCTGACTTTC.

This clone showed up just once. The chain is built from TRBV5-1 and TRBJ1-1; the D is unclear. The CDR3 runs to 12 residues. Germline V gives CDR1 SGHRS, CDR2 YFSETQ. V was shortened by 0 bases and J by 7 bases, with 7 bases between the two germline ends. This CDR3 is CASSLAGLEAFF. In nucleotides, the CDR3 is TGCGCCAGCAGCTTGGCCGGTCTTGAAGCTTTCTTT.

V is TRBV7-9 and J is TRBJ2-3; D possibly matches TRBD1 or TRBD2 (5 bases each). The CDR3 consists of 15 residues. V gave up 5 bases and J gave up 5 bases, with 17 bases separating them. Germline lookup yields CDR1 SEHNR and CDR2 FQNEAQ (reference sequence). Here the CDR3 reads CASSLGDGRRDTQYF. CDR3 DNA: TGTGCCAGCAGCCTGGGGGACGGAAGGAGAGATACGCAGTATTTT.

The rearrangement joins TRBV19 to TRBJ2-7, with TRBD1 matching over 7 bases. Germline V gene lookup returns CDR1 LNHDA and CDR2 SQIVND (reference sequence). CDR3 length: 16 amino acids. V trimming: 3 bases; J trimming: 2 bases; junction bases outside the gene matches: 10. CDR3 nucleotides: TGTGCCAGTAGTATCCCAGAGGGGGCTCCCACCTACGAGCAGTACTTC. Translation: CASSIPEGAPTYEQYF.

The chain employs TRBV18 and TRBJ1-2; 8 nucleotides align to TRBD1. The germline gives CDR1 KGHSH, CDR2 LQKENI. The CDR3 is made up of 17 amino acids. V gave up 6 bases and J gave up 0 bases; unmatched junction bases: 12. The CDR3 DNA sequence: TGTGCCAGCTCGCCGGGACAGGACGACCCTCCTAACTATGGCTACACCTTC. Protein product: CASSPGQDDPPNYGYTF.

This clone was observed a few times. In DNA, the CDR3 is TGTGCCAGCAGTTATACCTACAATGAGCAGTTCTTC. Translated: CASSYTYNEQFF. The chain carries TRBV4-2 and TRBJ2-1; no clear D. Trimming took 6 bases from V and 2 from J, leaving 5 bases between them. The CDR3 extends over 12 amino acids. Germline assignment: CDR1 LGHNA and CDR2 YNFKEQ.

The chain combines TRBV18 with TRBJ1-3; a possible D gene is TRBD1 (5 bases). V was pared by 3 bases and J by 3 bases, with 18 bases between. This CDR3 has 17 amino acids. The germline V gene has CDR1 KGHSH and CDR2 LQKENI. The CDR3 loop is CASSPVPELRDGNTIYF. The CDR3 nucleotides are TGTGCCAGCTCACCCGTCCCCGAACTCAGGGATGGAAACACCATATATTTT.

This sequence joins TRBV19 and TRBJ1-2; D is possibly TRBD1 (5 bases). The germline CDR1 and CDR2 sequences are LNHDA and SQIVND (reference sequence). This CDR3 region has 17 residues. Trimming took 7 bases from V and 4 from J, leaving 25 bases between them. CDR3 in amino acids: CASTPGDGAGPIYGYTF. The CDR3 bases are TGTGCCAGTACGCCGGGGGACGGGGCGGGTCCCATCTATGGCTACACCTTC.

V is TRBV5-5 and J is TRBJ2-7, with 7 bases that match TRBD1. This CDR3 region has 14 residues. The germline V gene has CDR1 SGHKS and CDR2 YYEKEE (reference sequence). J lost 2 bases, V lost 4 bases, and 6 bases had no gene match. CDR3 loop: CASSITDRAYEQYF. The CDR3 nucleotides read TGTGCCAGCAGCATCACAGACAGGGCCTACGAGCAGTACTTC.

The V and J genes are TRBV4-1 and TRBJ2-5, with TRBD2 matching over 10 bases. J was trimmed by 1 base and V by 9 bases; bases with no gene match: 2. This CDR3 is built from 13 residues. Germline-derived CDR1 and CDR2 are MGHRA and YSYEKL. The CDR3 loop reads CASLAGGQETQYF. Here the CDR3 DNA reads TGCGCCAGTTTAGCGGGAGGCCAAGAGACCCAGTACTTC.

The CDR3 region is CASSVEPLGADTQYF. The CDR3 nucleotides are TGTGCCAGCAGCGTAGAACCCCTCGGTGCAGATACGCAGTATTTT. The rearrangement uses TRBV9 and TRBJ2-3; D remains unclear. In germline, CDR1 is SGDLS, CDR2 YYNGEE. The CDR3 is 15 amino acids. The ends were cut back, 0 bases at V and 4 bases at J, with 12 bases in the middle.

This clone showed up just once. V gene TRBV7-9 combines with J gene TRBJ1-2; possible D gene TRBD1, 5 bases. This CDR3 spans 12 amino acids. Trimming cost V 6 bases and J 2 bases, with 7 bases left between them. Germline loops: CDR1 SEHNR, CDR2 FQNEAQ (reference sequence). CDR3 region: CASSRQNYGYTF. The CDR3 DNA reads TGTGCCAGCAGTAGACAGAACTATGGCTACACCTTC.

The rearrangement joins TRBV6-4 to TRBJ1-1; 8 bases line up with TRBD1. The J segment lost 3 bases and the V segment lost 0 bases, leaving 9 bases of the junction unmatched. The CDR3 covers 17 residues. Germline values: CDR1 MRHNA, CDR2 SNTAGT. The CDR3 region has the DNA TGTGCCAGCAGTGACTCTACAGGGGGGTATAGGGACACTGAAGCTTTCTTT. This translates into CASSDSTGGYRDTEAFF.